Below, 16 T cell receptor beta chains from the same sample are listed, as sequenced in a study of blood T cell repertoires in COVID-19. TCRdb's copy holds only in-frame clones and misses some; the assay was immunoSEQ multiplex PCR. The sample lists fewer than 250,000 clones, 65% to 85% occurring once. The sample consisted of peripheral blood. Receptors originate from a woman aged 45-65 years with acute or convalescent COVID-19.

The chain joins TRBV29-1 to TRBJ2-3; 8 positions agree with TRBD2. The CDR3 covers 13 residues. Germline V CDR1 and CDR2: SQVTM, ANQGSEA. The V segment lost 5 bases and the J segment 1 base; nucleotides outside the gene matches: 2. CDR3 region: CSVLREGTDTQYF. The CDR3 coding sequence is TGCAGCGTTTTGCGGGAGGGCACAGATACGCAGTATTTT.

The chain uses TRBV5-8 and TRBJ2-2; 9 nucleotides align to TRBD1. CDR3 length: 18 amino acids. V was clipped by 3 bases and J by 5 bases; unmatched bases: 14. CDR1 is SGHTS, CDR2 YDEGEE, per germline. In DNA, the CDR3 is TGTGCCAGCAGCTGGGACAGGGAAGGGCTGATAGCGACCGGGGAGCTGTTTTTT. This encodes CASSWDREGLIATGELFF.

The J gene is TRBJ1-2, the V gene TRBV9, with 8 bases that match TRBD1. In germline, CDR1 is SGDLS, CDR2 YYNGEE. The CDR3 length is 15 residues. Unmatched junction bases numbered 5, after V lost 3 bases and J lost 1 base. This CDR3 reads CASSADRAINYGYTF. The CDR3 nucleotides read TGTGCCAGCAGCGCGGACAGGGCGATTAACTATGGCTACACCTTC. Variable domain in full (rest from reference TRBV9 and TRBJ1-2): DSGVTQTPKHLITATGQRVTLRCSPRSGDLSVYWYQQSLDQGLQFLIQYYNGEERAKGNILERFSAQQFPDLHSELNLSSLELGDSALYFCASSADRAINYGYTFGSGTRLTVV.

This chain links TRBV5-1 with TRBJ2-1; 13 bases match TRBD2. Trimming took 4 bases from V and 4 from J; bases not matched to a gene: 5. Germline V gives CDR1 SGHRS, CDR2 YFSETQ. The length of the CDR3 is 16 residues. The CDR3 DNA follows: TGCGCCAGCAGCGGACTAGCGGGAGCAGTGTACAATGAGCAGTTCTTC. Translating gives CASSGLAGAVYNEQFF.

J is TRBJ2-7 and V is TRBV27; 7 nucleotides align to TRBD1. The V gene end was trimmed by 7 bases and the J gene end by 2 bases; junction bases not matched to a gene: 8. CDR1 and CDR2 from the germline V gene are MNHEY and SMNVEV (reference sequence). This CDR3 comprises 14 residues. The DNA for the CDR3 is TGTGCCAGCAAACCGGGACAGCTTACCTACGAGCAGTACTTC. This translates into CASKPGQLTYEQYF.

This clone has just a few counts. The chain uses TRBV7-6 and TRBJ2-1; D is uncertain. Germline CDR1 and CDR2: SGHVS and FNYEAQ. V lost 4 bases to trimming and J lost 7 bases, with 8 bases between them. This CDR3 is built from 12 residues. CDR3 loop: CASSSVLNEQFF. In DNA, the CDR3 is TGTGCCAGCAGCTCCGTTTTGAATGAGCAGTTCTTC.

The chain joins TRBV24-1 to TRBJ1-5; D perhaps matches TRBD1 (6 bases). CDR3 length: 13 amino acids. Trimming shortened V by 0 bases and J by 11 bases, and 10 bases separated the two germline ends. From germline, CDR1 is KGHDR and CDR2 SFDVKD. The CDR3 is CATSDLTGLAQHF. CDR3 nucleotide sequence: TGTGCCACCAGTGATTTGACAGGGCTGGCCCAGCATTTT.

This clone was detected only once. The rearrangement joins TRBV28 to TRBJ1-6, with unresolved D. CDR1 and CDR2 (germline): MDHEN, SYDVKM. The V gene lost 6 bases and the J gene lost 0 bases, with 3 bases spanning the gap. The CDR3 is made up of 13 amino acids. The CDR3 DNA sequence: TGTGCCAGCAGGTACTCCTATAATTCACCCCTCCACTTT. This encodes CASRYSYNSPLHF.

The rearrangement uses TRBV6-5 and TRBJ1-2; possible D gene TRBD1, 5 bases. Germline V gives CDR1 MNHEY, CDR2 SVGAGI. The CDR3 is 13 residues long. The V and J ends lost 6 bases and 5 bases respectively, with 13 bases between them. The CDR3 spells CASSPGTEYGYTF. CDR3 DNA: TGTGCCAGCAGCCCCGGGACTGAGTATGGCTACACCTTC.

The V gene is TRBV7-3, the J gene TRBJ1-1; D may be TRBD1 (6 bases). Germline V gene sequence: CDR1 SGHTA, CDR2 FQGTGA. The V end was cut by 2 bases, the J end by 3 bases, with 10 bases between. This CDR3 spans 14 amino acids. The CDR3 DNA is TGTGCCAGCAGCTTAGAATCAGGGGACACTGAAGCTTTCTTT. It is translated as CASSLESGDTEAFF.

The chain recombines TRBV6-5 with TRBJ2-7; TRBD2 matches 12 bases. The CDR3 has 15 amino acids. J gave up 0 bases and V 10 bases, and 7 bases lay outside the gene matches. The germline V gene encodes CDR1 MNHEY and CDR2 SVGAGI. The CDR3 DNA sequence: TGTGCCACTACTAGCGGGAGGACCCTCTCCTACGAGCAGTACTTC. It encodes CATTSGRTLSYEQYF.

CDR3 sequence reads: CASSLGLDSFF. CDR3 bases: TGTGCCAGCAGCCTTGGACTAGATTCGTTCTTC. The chain has TRBV7-9 and TRBJ2-1, with TRBD2 identical over 7 bases. The germline V gene encodes CDR1 SEHNR and CDR2 FQNEAQ (reference sequence). V shed 5 bases, J shed 15 bases, and the junction held 7 bases outside the gene matches. The CDR3 has 11 residues.

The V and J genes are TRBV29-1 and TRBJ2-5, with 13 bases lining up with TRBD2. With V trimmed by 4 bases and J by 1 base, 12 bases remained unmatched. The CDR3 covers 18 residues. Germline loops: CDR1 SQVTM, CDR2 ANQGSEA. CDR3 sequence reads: CSVVGWTSGRRRQETQYF. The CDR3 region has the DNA TGCAGCGTTGTCGGGTGGACTAGCGGGAGAAGGCGCCAAGAGACCCAGTACTTC.

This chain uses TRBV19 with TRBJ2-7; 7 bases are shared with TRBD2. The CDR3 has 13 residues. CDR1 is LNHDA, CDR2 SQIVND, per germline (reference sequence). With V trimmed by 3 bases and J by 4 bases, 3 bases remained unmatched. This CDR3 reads CASSMGGNYEQYF. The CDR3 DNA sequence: TGTGCCAGTAGTATGGGGGGGAATTACGAGCAGTACTTC.

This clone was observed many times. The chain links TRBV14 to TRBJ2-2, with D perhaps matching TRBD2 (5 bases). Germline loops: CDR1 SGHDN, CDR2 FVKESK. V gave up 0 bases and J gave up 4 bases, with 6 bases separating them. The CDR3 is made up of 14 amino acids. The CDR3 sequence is CASSQEGGTGELFF. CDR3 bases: TGTGCCAGCAGCCAAGAAGGAGGCACCGGGGAGCTGTTTTTT.

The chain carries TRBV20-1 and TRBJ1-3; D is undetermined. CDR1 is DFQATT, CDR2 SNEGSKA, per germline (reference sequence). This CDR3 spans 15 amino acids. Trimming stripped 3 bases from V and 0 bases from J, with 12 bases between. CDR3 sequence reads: CSASNRADSGNTIYF. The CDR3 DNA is TGCAGTGCTAGTAATCGAGCGGACTCTGGAAACACCATATATTTT.